One T cell receptor (beta chain) is described in this entry. Its antigen remains unknown. Different DNA sequences within this sample yield the same CDR3. This sample was included in a study of beta chain features in type 1 diabetes. Germline values: CDR1 SEHNR, CDR2 FQNEAQ (reference sequence). V was shortened by 3 bases and J by 6 bases, with 11 bases between the two germline ends. The CDR3 spans 13 residues. Expressed TCRB transcripts got sequenced, as all isolated RNA was reverse transcribed. Assay: immunoSEQ multiplex PCR; the TCRdb copy retains only in-frame clones and omits some. Among 240,000 or so clones listed, roughly two thirds were seen once. Findings of the study overall: Fewer junction insertions and more nucleotide deletions appeared in type 1 diabetes patients.

Sample: naive CD4+ T cells from blood. The V call is TRBV7-9, the J call TRBJ1-2; D is perhaps TRBD1 (5 bases). The clonotype comes from a man younger than 45 in good health. Here the CDR3 DNA reads TGTGCCAGCAGCTTTTTAGGGGAAGATGGCTACACCTTC. Its protein is CASSFLGEDGYTF.